The source of this TCR beta chain is a study of CD8 T cells in Susac syndrome. RNA amounts of roughly 0.5 to 1 ug underwent reverse transcription with random hexamers. TCRdb processed the immunoSEQ multiplex PCR reads anew with MiXCR; each CDR3 protein has one entry. The profile covers 150,000 to 180,000 distinct CDR3 sequences, with around 95% appearing a single time and 0.14% to 0.15% taken by the ten largest. The CDR3 is made up of 12 amino acids. Germline assignment: CDR1 MNHEY and CDR2 SMNVEV (reference sequence). With 6 bases removed from V and 8 bases from J, the gap between germline ends came to 13 bases. Sequencing targeted TCR beta in blood CD8+ and CD4+ T cells. TEMRA cells underwent FACS enrichment and CD8+ and CD4+ T cells underwent negative isolation.

The clonotype comes from a human donor with multiple sclerosis. The source material was CD8+ T cells from PBMCs. The rearrangement joins TRBV27 to TRBJ1-2, with D hard to call. The chain's CDR3 is CASRRLGEGYTF. CDR3 bases: TGTGCCAGCAGACGTCTTGGAGAGGGCTACACCTTC.